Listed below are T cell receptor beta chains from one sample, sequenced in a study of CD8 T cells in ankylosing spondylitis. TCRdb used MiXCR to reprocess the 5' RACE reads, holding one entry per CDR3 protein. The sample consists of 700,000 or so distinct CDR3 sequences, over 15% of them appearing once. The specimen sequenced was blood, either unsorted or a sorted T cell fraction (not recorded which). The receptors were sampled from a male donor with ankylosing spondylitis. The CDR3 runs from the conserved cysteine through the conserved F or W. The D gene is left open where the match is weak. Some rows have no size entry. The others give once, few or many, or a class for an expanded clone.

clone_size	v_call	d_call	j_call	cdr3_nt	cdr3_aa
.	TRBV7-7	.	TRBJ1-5	TGTGCCAGCACTACAAAGAGTGGCAATCAGCCCCAGCATTTT	CASTTKSGNQPQHF
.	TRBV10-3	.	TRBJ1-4	TGTGCCATCAGTGAGGAGGAGGGCGCAACTAATGAAAAACTGTTTTTT	CAISEEEGATNEKLFF
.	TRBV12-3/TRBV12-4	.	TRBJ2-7	TGTGCCAGCAGTTTAAAAGGTTTCAAGCAGTACTTC	CASSLKGFKQYF
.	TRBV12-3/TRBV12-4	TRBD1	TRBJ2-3	TGTGCCAGCAGGAGACAGGGGAGCACAGATACGCAGTATTTT	CASRRQGSTDTQYF
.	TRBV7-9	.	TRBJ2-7	TGTGCCAGCAGCTTAGTGGGTGGGAAGATTCCCTACGAGCAGTACTTC	CASSLVGGKIPYEQYF
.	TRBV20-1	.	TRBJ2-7	TGCAGTGCCTCGGAGGGATGGGGTTACGAGCAGTACTTC	CSASEGWGYEQYF
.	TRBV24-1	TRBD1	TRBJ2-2	TGTGCCACCAGTGAATCCGGGACAGGTGGTCCCGGGGAGCTGTTTTTT	CATSESGTGGPGELFF
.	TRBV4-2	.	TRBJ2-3	TGTGCCAGCGCCGAGGGACCTCGCCTGACAGATACGCAGTATTTT	CASAEGPRLTDTQYF
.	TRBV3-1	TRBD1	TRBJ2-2	TGTGCCAGCAGCCAAGCCCGACAGGGCGGGGAGCTGTTTTTT	CASSQARQGGELFF
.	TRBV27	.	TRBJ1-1	TGTGCCAGCAGTTATAGAGGGGCTGAAGCTTTCTTT	CASSYRGAEAFF
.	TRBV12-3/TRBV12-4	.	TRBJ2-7	TGTGCCAGCGCCACTCTGGGAGGGGGAACTTTATACGAGCAGTACTTC	CASATLGGGTLYEQYF
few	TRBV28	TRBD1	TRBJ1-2	TGTGCCAGCAGTCCCTCCTCGACAGGGGGGAATGGCTACACCTTC	CASSPSSTGGNGYTF
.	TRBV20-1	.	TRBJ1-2	TGCAGTGCCCCCTCGTTCGGGGGGCTTGAGGGCTACACCTTC	CSAPSFGGLEGYTF
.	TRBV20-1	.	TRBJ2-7	TGCAGTGCTAAGAGGGGGGCCGGGGAGCAGTACTTC	CSAKRGAGEQYF
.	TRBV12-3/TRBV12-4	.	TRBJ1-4	TGTGCCAGCACCCACTCCCGGAGGGGGGAAAAACTGTTTTTT	CASTHSRRGEKLFF
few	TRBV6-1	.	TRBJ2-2	TGTGCCAGCAGTCCCGAAACCTTGAACACCGGGGAGCTGTTTTTT	CASSPETLNTGELFF
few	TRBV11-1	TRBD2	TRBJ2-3	TGTGCCAGCAGCTTAAGTATAGCGGGGGGGCCGATTTCAGATACGCAGTATTTT	CASSLSIAGGPISDTQYF
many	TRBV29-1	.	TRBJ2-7	TGCAGCGTTGGAAGTCCCCAGGGGGGCCTCTACGAGCAGTACTTC	CSVGSPQGGLYEQYF
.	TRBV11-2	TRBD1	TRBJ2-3	TGTGCCAGCAGCCGACCTAAAGACCAGACAGGGAGCACAGATACGCAGTATTTT	CASSRPKDQTGSTDTQYF
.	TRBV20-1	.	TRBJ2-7	TGCAGTGCTAGAGATCCGGGACCGACCCCCGGGGAGCAGTACTTC	CSARDPGPTPGEQYF
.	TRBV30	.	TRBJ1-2	TGTGCCTGGAGTCCGGGCAGTTCGCTTGGTGGCTACACCTTC	CAWSPGSSLGGYTF
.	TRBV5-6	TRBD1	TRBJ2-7	TGTGCCAGCAGCTGGGGGACAGCAGAATACGAGCAGTACTTC	CASSWGTAEYEQYF
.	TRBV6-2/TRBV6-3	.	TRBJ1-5	TGTGCCAGCAGCAACAGAGAGAATCAGCCCCAGCATTTT	CASSNRENQPQHF
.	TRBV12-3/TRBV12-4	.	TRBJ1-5	TGTGCCAGCAGTTCATGGAGAGGGGTTGGTCAGCCCCAGCATTTT	CASSSWRGVGQPQHF
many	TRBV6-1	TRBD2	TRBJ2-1	TGTGCCAGCAGTGAAGCGGGAGGGCCCAATGAGCAGTTCTTC	CASSEAGGPNEQFF
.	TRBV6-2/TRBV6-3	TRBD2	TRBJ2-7	TGTGCCAGCAGTTACTCTGCGGGGACTAGCGGTTTTTGGGAGCAGTACTTC	CASSYSAGTSGFWEQYF
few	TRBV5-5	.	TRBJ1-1	TGTGCCAGCAGCTTATACACAGGGTTAATGGACACTGAAGCTTTCTTT	CASSLYTGLMDTEAFF
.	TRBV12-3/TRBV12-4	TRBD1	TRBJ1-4	TGTGCCAGCAGTCCCCGGACAGGGGGTAATGAAAAACTGTTTTTT	CASSPRTGGNEKLFF
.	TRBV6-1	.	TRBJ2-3	TGTGCCAGCAAGAGGGGGGGCTTCGATACGCAGTATTTT	CASKRGGFDTQYF
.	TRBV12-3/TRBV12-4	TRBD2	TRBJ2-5	TGTGCCAGCACACTAGCGGGGGCCAAGGGAGAGACCCAGTACTTC	CASTLAGAKGETQYF
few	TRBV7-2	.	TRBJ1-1	TGTGCCAGCAGCCCGCCCCGGGCTACTGAAGCTTTCTTT	CASSPPRATEAFF
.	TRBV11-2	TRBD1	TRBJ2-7	TGTGCCAGCAGCTCGACAGGGGTTTGGCAGTACTTC	CASSSTGVWQYF
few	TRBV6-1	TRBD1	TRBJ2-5	TGTGCCAGCAGTCGGGCAGGGGGCGCGTTCCTTCAGGAGACCCAGTACTTC	CASSRAGGAFLQETQYF
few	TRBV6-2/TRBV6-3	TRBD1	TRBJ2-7	TGTGCCAGCAGTTACTTACCCGGGACAGGGATTGACGAGCAGTACTTC	CASSYLPGTGIDEQYF
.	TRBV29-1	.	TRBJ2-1	TGCAGCGTGGCTGCCGGGACGGACAATGAGCAGTTCTTC	CSVAAGTDNEQFF
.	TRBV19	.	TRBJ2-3	TGTGCCAGTAGTATCCCAGGGAAGGGCACAGATACGCAGTATTTT	CASSIPGKGTDTQYF
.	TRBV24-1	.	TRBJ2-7	TGTGCCACCAGTGATGCATCCGGTGAATCGTCCTACGAGCAGTACTTC	CATSDASGESSYEQYF
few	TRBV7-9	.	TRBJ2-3	TGTGCCAGCAGAACCCCGGGGGCCACAGATACGCAGTATTTT	CASRTPGATDTQYF
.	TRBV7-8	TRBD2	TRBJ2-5	TGTGCCAGCAGCCCCGGACTAGCGGTCACTCAAGAGACCCAGTACTTC	CASSPGLAVTQETQYF
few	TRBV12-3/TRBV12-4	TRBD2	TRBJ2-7	TGTGCCAGCAGTTTGGCCAGCGGGAGTAAGCACGAGCAGTACTTC	CASSLASGSKHEQYF
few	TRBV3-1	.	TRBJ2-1	TGTGCCAGCAGCCCCGCCCCCACAGGGAAGTTTGAGCAGTTCTTC	CASSPAPTGKFEQFF
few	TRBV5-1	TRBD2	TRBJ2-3	TGCGCCAGCAGCTTGCGGGGGGGCCTGGCAGATACGCAGTATTTT	CASSLRGGLADTQYF
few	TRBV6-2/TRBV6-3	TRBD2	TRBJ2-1	TGTGCCAGCAAGACTAGCGGTTATGATGAGCAGTTCTTC	CASKTSGYDEQFF
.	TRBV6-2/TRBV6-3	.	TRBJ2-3	TGTGCCAGCAGTTACTCGTTGCCCCCAGGCGATACGCAGTATTTT	CASSYSLPPGDTQYF
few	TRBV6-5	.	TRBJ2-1	TGTGCCAGCAGTTTTGACCCAGGGGTTAATGAGCAGTTCTTC	CASSFDPGVNEQFF
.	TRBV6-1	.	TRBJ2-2	TGTGCCATCTGCTCGCGGGCGAACACCGGGGAGCTGTTTTTT	CAICSRANTGELFF
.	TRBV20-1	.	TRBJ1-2	TGCAGTGCTAGAGCCGGGCTAGCTAACTATGGCTACACCTTC	CSARAGLANYGYTF
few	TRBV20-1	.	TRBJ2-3	TGCAGTGCTAGAGACGGAGAAGGAGCCGATACGCAGTATTTT	CSARDGEGADTQYF
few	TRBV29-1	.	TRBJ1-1	TGCAGCGTTGGGGGGGGGAATGAAGCTTTCTTT	CSVGGGNEAFF
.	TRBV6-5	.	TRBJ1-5	TGTGCCAGCAGTGATTTCCCCGGGCCCCAGCATTTT	CASSDFPGPQHF
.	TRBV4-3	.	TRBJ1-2	TGCGCCAGCAGCCAAGACCAGGGTGCTAGAGGCTACACCTTC	CASSQDQGARGYTF
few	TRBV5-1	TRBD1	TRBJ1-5	TGCGCCAGCAGCTTGGGGGGACAGAACGGTCAGCCCCAGCATTTT	CASSLGGQNGQPQHF
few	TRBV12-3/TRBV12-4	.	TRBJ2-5	TGTGCCAGCAGTTTCCAGGGTCATCAAGAGACCCAGTACTTC	CASSFQGHQETQYF
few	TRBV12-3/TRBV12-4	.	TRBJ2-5	TGTGCCAGCAGTTTGGCCCGTGGGGCCCGAGAGACCCAGTACTTC	CASSLARGARETQYF
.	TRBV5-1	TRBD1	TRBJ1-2	TGCGCCAGCAGCCTACCCGGGACAGGGTCGGGTGGCTACACCTTC	CASSLPGTGSGGYTF
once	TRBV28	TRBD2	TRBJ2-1	TGTGCCAGTACCCAGGGCATCATGCGGGAGGCATGGAGGGATGAGCAGTTCTTC	CASTQGIMREAWRDEQFF